Below, 22 T cell receptor beta chains from the same sample are listed, as sequenced in a study of cytomegalovirus exposure and HLA in healthy donors. Use of 60 Vbeta and 13 Jbeta primers characterized the PCR. This table comes from immunoSEQ multiplex PCR, and its TCRdb copy is limited to in-frame clones, with some not included. The table shows some 180,000 clones, with around 80% occurring only once. Sequenced sample: PBMCs. These receptor sequences come from a woman between 25 and 40 years old in good health and CMV-seropositive.

The V call is TRBV4-1, the J call TRBJ1-1; D is possibly TRBD1 (5 bases). In germline, CDR1 is MGHRA, CDR2 YSYEKL. The CDR3 is made up of 14 amino acids. Trimming removed 0 bases at V and 4 bases at J, with 9 bases between. The CDR3 here is CASSQESGGTEAFF. The CDR3 DNA sequence: TGCGCCAGCAGCCAAGAGTCGGGGGGCACTGAAGCTTTCTTT.

The chain is built from TRBV4-1 and TRBJ2-3, with D tentatively TRBD2 (6 bases). CDR1 and CDR2 (germline): MGHRA, YSYEKL. Between the trimmed V and J ends, which lost 0 bases and 5 bases, there was a span of 15 bases. CDR3 length equals 16 residues. CDR3 protein: CASSQEGGADIDTQYF. Here the CDR3 DNA reads TGCGCCAGCAGCCAAGAAGGAGGGGCGGACATAGATACGCAGTATTTT.

The chain has TRBV5-4 and TRBJ2-1; 10 nucleotides agree with TRBD2. This CDR3 is built from 16 residues. Trimming took 6 bases from V and 4 from J; bases not matched to a gene: 10. CDR1 and CDR2 (germline): SGHNT, YYREEE (reference sequence). CDR3 protein: CASTQHGSGRYNEQFF. Written as DNA, the CDR3 is TGTGCCAGCACCCAACACGGTAGCGGGAGGTACAATGAGCAGTTCTTC.

CDR3 DNA: TGTGCCAGCAGCTTGGGGCTAGAGGCAGATACGCAGTATTTT. Protein: CASSLGLEADTQYF. The chain is built from TRBV7-7 and TRBJ2-3, with TRBD1 as a possible D gene (5 bases). Germline V gene lookup returns CDR1 SSHAT and CDR2 FNYEAQ (reference sequence). V gave up 3 bases and J gave up 4 bases, with 11 bases separating them. CDR3 length: 14 residues.

The V and J genes are TRBV4-1 and TRBJ1-2; D is possibly TRBD1 (5 bases). The V gene lost 0 bases and the J gene lost 4 bases, with 12 bases spanning the gap. This CDR3 is 15 amino acids long. Germline loops: CDR1 MGHRA, CDR2 YSYEKL. The CDR3 sequence: CASSQETRDSYGYTF. CDR3 DNA: TGCGCCAGCAGCCAAGAAACCAGGGATTCCTATGGCTACACCTTC.

The chain combines TRBV5-1 with TRBJ1-2; possibly TRBD1 for D (6 bases). The CDR3 is 14 amino acids. CDR1 SGHRS and CDR2 YFSETQ come from the germline V gene. Trimming pared 0 bases from V and 13 bases from J, leaving 19 bases between. The CDR3: CASSLDPPRQEFTF. DNA of the CDR3: TGCGCCAGCAGCTTGGATCCCCCCAGACAGGAGTTCACCTTC. Filled out from reference TRBV5-1 and TRBJ1-2, the complete variable domain reads KAGVTQTPRYLIKTRGQQVTLSCSPISGHRSVSWYQQTPGQGLQFLFEYFSETQRNKGNFPGRFSGRQFSNSRSEMNVSTLELGDSALYLCASSLDPPRQEFTFGSGTRLTVV.

The V gene is TRBV29-1, the J gene TRBJ2-1; the D is unclear. From germline, CDR1 is SQVTM and CDR2 ANQGSEA. V lost 3 bases and J lost 3, with 9 bases in between. The CDR3 sequence is 13 residues long. The CDR3 sequence: CSVDISNYNEQFF. As DNA, the CDR3 is TGCAGCGTTGATATTTCTAACTACAATGAGCAGTTCTTC.

The genes are TRBV14 and TRBJ2-5; D is unclear. The CDR3 is 15 amino acids. V lost 2 bases and J lost 7, with 17 bases in between. Germline V gives CDR1 SGHDN, CDR2 FVKESK. This CDR3 is CASSQISAFSGTQYF. Here the CDR3 DNA reads TGTGCCAGCAGCCAAATTTCGGCCTTTTCGGGGACCCAGTACTTC.

V usage is TRBV4-3 and J usage is TRBJ2-7; D perhaps matches TRBD2 (7 bases). Germline V CDR1 and CDR2: LGHNA, YSLEER. The CDR3 length is 16 residues. The ends were cut back, 0 bases at V and 2 bases at J, with 14 bases in the middle. CDR3 DNA sequence: TGCGCCAGCAGCCAAGATCCGCGGGGGCCGACCTACGAGCAGTACTTC. Protein sequence: CASSQDPRGPTYEQYF.

The gene calls are TRBV18 and TRBJ1-2; 9 bases agree with TRBD1. The CDR3 contains 15 residues. Germline V CDR1 and CDR2: KGHSH, LQKENI. V gave up 3 bases and J gave up 0 bases; unmatched junction bases: 2. The CDR3 nucleotides are TGTGCCAGCTCACCCGGGACAGGGCCTAACTATGGCTACACCTTC. Its protein is CASSPGTGPNYGYTF.

The gene calls are TRBV28 and TRBJ1-2; possibly TRBD1 for D (6 bases). The CDR3 runs 16 residues. Germline CDR1 is MDHEN and CDR2 is SYDVKM. Trimming cost V 6 bases and J 7 bases, with 24 bases left between them. CDR3 in DNA: TGTGCCAGCAGCCACCGTTTGGGGGGGCGAGGATTTGGCTACACCTTC. Protein product: CASSHRLGGRGFGYTF.

The chain couples TRBV2 to TRBJ2-7; tentative D call: TRBD2 (6 bases). Germline V gene sequence: CDR1 SNHLY, CDR2 FYNNEI. The V end was cut by 3 bases, the J end by 2 bases, with 11 bases between. The CDR3 covers 14 residues. CDR3 residues: CASSDPSAAYEQYF. DNA of the CDR3: TGTGCCAGCAGTGATCCTAGCGCTGCCTACGAGCAGTACTTC.

The rearrangement joins TRBV7-2 to TRBJ2-5, with D possibly matching TRBD2 (5 bases). The CDR3 sequence is 13 residues long. Trimming took 4 bases from V and 5 from J, leaving 11 bases between them. The V gene's germline CDR1 is SGHTA and CDR2 FQGNSA. The CDR3 bases are TGTGCCAGCAGCTCAATGGAGGTCGAGACCCAGTACTTC. This gives the protein CASSSMEVETQYF.

This rearrangement joins TRBV18 to TRBJ1-1; no definite D call. Germline-derived CDR1 and CDR2 are KGHSH and LQKENI. The V end was cut by 6 bases, the J end by 5 bases, with 16 bases between. This CDR3 has 14 residues. Here the CDR3 reads CASSRGQTGTEAFF. DNA of the CDR3: TGTGCCAGCTCTCGAGGCCAGACGGGGACTGAAGCTTTCTTT.

The V call is TRBV7-9, the J call TRBJ2-7, with TRBD1 identical over 7 bases. Germline loops: CDR1 SEHNR, CDR2 FQNEAQ (reference sequence). With V trimmed by 5 bases and J by 6 bases, 13 bases remained unmatched. The CDR3 runs to 15 residues. The CDR3, as DNA: TGTGCCAGCAGCCCGAGACAGGGCGAAGTCTCCGAGCAGTACTTC. It specifies CASSPRQGEVSEQYF.

V gene TRBV6-1 combines with J gene TRBJ2-1; TRBD2 agrees at 10 bases. Looked up from germline, CDR1 is MNHNS and CDR2 is SASEGT. J lost 6 bases, V lost 2 bases, and 7 bases had no gene match. This CDR3 comprises 16 residues. CDR3 protein: CASSERLAGVSNEQFF. CDR3 DNA sequence: TGTGCCAGCAGTGAAAGGCTAGCGGGAGTGAGCAATGAGCAGTTCTTC.

This sequence joins TRBV29-1 and TRBJ2-2, with TRBD1 as a possible D gene (5 bases). This CDR3 has 13 residues. CDR1 is SQVTM, CDR2 ANQGSEA, per germline. V was clipped by 7 bases and J by 2 bases, with 11 bases between them. The CDR3: CSDRQPNTGELFF. As DNA, the CDR3 is TGCAGCGACCGACAGCCCAACACCGGGGAGCTGTTTTTT.

The chain uses TRBV4-1 and TRBJ2-7, with TRBD1 matching over 8 bases. The CDR3 extends over 17 amino acids. Germline loops: CDR1 MGHRA, CDR2 YSYEKL. Unmatched junction bases numbered 7, after V lost 0 bases and J lost 0 bases. Written as DNA, the CDR3 is TGCGCCAGCAGCCAAGATCTCCTACAGGGGGTCTCCTACGAGCAGTACTTC. It codes for CASSQDLLQGVSYEQYF.

The V and J genes are TRBV9 and TRBJ2-7; TRBD1 is a possible D gene (7 bases). The CDR3 extends over 20 amino acids. With 3 bases removed from V and 1 base from J, the gap between germline ends came to 29 bases. CDR1 SGDLS and CDR2 YYNGEE come from the germline V gene. The CDR3 region has the DNA TGTGCCAGCAGCGCCTTGCCGTTGGACAGGCCTTTAGCGGCGTCCTACGAGCAGTACTTC. Translation gives CASSALPLDRPLAASYEQYF.

This chain uses TRBV9 with TRBJ2-1, with D unresolved. Trimming removed 4 bases from V and 6 bases from J, with 8 bases in between. Germline V CDR1 and CDR2: SGDLS, YYNGEE. The CDR3 consists of 12 residues. The CDR3 region has the DNA TGTGCCAGCAGCTCTAGGTCCAATGAGCAGTTCTTC. Translated, it gives CASSSRSNEQFF.

The chain uses TRBV21-1 and TRBJ2-7; the table's D call, TRBD2, was not checked against the DNA. TRBV21-1 is listed as a pseudogene. This CDR3 contains 17 residues. CDR3 DNA: TGTGCCAGCAGCAAAGGGGGTGGCGGGCAGACCCCCTACGAGCAGTACTTC. Translating it yields CASSKGGGGQTPYEQYF.

This sequence joins TRBV4-3 and TRBJ2-1; 9 bases are shared with TRBD2. The V and J ends lost 1 base and 15 bases, in that order; junction bases with no gene match: 4. Germline CDR1 LGHNA, CDR2 YSLEER. The CDR3 totals 12 residues. CDR3 sequence: CASSQGRGGLFF. The CDR3 bases are TGCGCCAGCAGCCAAGGGCGGGGGGGCTTGTTCTTC.